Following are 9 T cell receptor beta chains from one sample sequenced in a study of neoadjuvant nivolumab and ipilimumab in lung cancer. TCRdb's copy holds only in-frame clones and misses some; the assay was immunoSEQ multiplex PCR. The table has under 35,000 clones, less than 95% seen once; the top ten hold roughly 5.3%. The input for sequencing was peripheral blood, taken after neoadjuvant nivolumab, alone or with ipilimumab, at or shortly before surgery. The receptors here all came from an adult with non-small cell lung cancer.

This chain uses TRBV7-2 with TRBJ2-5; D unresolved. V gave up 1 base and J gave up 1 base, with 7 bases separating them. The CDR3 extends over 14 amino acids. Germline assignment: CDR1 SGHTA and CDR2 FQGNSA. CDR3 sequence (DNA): TGTGCCAGCAGCTTAGGAGCAGGCCAAGAGACCCAGTACTTC. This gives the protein CASSLGAGQETQYF.

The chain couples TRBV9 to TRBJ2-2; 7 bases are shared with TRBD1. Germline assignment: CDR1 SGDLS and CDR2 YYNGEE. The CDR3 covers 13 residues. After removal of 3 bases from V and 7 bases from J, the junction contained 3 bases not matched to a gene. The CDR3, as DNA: TGTGCCAGCAGCGAGGGGGCCGGCGGGGAGCTGTTTTTT. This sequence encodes CASSEGAGGELFF.

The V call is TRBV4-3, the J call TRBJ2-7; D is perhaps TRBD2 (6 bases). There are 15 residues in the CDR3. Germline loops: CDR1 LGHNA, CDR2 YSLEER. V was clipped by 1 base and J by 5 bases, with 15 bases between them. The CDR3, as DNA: TGCGCCAGCAGCCAAGGTCAGGAGGGAGGCCACGAGCAGTACTTC. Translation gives CASSQGQEGGHEQYF.

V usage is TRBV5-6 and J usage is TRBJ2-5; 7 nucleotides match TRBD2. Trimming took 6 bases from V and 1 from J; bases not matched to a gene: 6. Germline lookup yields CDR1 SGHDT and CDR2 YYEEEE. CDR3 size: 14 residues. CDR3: CASTSTSFQETQYF. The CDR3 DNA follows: TGTGCCAGCACCTCGACTAGCTTCCAAGAGACCCAGTACTTC.

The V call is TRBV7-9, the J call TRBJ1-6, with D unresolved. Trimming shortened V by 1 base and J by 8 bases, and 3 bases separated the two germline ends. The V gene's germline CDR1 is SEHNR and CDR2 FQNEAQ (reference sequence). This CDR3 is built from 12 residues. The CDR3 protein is CASSLGYSPLHF. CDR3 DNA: TGTGCCAGCAGCTTAGGATATTCACCCCTCCACTTT.

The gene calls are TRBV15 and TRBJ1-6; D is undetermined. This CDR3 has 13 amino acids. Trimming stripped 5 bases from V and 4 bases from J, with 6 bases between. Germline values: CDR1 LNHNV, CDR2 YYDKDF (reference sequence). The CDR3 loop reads CATSDGYNSPLHF. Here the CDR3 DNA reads TGTGCCACCAGCGACGGATATAATTCACCCCTCCACTTT.

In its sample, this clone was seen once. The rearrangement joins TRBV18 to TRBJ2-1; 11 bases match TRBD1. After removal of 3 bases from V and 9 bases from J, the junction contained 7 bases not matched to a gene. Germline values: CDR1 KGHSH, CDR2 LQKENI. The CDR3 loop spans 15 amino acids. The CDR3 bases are TGTGCCAGCTCACCCCTGGACAGGGGGCTGAGTGAGCAGTTCTTC. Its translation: CASSPLDRGLSEQFF.

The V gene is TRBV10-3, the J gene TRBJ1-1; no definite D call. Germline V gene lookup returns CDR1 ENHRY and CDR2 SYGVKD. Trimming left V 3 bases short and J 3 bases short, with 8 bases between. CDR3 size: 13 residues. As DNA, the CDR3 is TGTGCCATCAGTGAAGAAAGGGACACTGAAGCTTTCTTT. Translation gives CAISEERDTEAFF.

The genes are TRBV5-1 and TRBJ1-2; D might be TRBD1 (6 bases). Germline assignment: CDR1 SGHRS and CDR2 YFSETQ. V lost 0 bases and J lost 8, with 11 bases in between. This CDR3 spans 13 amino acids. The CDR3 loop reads CASSLVAGAGYTF. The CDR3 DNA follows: TGCGCCAGCAGCTTGGTTGCAGGGGCCGGCTACACCTTC.